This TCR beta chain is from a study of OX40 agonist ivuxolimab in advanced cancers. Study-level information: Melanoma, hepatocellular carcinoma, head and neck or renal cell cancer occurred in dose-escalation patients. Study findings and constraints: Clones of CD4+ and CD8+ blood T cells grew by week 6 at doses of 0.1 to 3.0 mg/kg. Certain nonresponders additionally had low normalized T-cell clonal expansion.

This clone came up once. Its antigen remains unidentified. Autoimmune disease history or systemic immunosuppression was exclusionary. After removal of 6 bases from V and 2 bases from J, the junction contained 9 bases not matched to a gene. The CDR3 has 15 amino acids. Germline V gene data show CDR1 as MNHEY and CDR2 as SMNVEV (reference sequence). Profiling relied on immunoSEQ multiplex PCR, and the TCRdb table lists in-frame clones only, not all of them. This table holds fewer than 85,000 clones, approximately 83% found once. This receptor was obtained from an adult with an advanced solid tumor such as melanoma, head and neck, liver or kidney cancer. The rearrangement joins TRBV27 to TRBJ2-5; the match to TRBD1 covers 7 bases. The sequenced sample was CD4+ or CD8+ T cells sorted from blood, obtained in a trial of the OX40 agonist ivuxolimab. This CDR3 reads CASREGLGQQETQYF. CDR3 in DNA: TGTGCCAGCAGGGAAGGCCTGGGACAGCAAGAGACCCAGTACTTC.